The rows below give T cell receptor beta chains drawn from one sample of a study of patients and donors after allogeneic stem cell transplantation. TCRdb analysed the RT-PCR reads with MiXCR anew, one entry per CDR3 protein. The table has hundreds of thousands of distinct CDR3 sequences, 38% seen once. Sequencing used blood, either unsorted or a sorted T cell fraction (not recorded which). The source is a human donor who was either an allogeneic HSCT recipient or a stem cell or donor lymphocyte infusion donor (not recorded which). It is not recorded whose cells these are; they may come from a transplant donor. Both conserved end residues are part of each CDR3. The order of the fields is J gene, clone size, D gene, V gene, CDR3 length, CDR3 DNA, CDR3 protein. D genes are given only for firm matches. Clone size is not always given. Where it is, it says once, few, many or a class for expanded clones.

TRBJ2-5 few . TRBV21-1 12 TGTGCCAGCAGGGGGACGGAAGAGACCCAGTACTTC CASRGTEETQYF
TRBJ1-5 . . TRBV28 15 TGTGCCAGCAGTACAAACCCCCTTTTGGGTCAGCCCCAGCATTTT CASSTNPLLGQPQHF
TRBJ2-4 . TRBD2 TRBV7-2 14 TGTGCCAGCAGCTCTCGGGGGGGCCGGAACATTCAGTACTTC CASSSRGGRNIQYF
TRBJ2-7 . . TRBV30 13 TGTGCCTGGAGTCCGATGGACGGCAACGAGCAGTACTTC CAWSPMDGNEQYF
TRBJ1-5 few . TRBV29-1 14 TGCAGCGCCCGGACAGTCGATAGCAATCAGCCCCAGCATTTT CSARTVDSNQPQHF
TRBJ2-1 . . TRBV7-9 15 TGTGCCAGCAGCTTCCGGGACACCTCCTACAATGAGCAGTTCTTC CASSFRDTSYNEQFF
TRBJ1-5 . . TRBV12-3/TRBV12-4 15 TGTGCCAGCAGTCTGGACACTTACGAGAGTCAGCCCCAGCATTTT CASSLDTYESQPQHF
TRBJ2-3 . . TRBV19 16 TGTGCCAGTAGTGCTCATAAGGCTTCTAGCACAGATACGCAGTATTTT CASSAHKASSTDTQYF
TRBJ1-2 . TRBD1 TRBV7-2 15 TGTGCCAGCAGCTTAGCGGGACAGGGAAACTACGGCTACACCTTC CASSLAGQGNYGYTF
TRBJ2-2 . . TRBV7-9 16 TGTGCCAGCAGCCCTGTAAGGCAGGGTGGCACCGGGGAGCTGTTTTTT CASSPVRQGGTGELFF
TRBJ1-6 . . TRBV13 17 TGTGCCAGCAGCTTCTCTGGAAGCAGCTCCTATAATTCACCCCTCCACTTT CASSFSGSSSYNSPLHF
TRBJ1-3 . TRBD1 TRBV4-1 15 TGCGCCAGCAGCCAACTACAGGGGCTTGGAAACACCATATATTTT CASSQLQGLGNTIYF
TRBJ1-5 few . TRBV5-1 13 TGCGCCAGCAGCTTGGAGGGCCCGGAGCCCCAGCATTTT CASSLEGPEPQHF
TRBJ2-3 . . TRBV5-1 15 TGCGCCAGCAGCTTGGCACCAGGGGGGGAAGATACGCAGTATTTT CASSLAPGGEDTQYF
TRBJ1-1 . . TRBV5-5 14 TGTGCCAGCAGGCAGGTAGGGGCACATACTGAAGCTTTCTTT CASRQVGAHTEAFF
TRBJ1-6 . . TRBV3-1 16 TGTGCCAGCAGCCAAGATGGTGGGGGGGCTAATTCACCCCTCCACTTT CASSQDGGGANSPLHF